This TCR beta chain was profiled in a study of breast tumors, draining lymph nodes, adjacent tissues. Study conclusions and caveats: Tumor and nontumor repertoires were significantly more similar in luminal-like than in basal-like breast cancer. Tumors had less TCR diversity than lymph nodes, more than nontumor tissue. The lymph node origin of tumor T cells was framed as consistent with a hypothesis, not demonstrated. Findings are consistent with lymph node origin and intratumoral expansion of most tumor T cells.

The sample holds a few counts of this clonotype. Its antigen is unknown. Breast cancer patients provided tissue from their axillary draining lymph nodes. TCRdb re-called the multiplex PCR reads through MiXCR, storing one row per CDR3 protein. The repertoire holds approximately 180,000 distinct CDR3 sequences, with roughly a third as singletons. This sequence was found in a female donor with breast cancer. Some clones in this sample may be carry-over from other donors' samples. Material: axillary lymph node tissue.

This CDR3 is CASSLGRSYTEAFF. The CDR3 DNA reads TGTGCCAGCAGCTTAGGGAGATCCTACACTGAAGCTTTCTTT. The V gene is TRBV9, the J gene TRBJ1-1; D is unclear. This CDR3 has 14 amino acids. The germline V gene encodes CDR1 SGDLS and CDR2 YYNGEE. Between the trimmed V and J ends, which lost 4 bases and 3 bases, there was a span of 13 bases.